A single sample gave rise to the 11 T cell receptor beta chains below, sequenced in a study of blood T cell repertoires in COVID-19. The method was immunoSEQ multiplex PCR; TCRdb's version includes in-frame clones alone and lacks a portion of them. The profile shows about 190,000 clones, around three quarters of them singletons. The sequenced sample was PBMCs or T cells enriched from blood (not recorded which). Receptors were obtained from a woman aged 50 to 65 with acute COVID-19.

This chain links TRBV28 with TRBJ2-7; no clear D. This CDR3 spans 13 amino acids. Trimming took 3 bases from V and 4 from J, leaving 10 bases between them. The germline V gene has CDR1 MDHEN and CDR2 SYDVKM. This chain's CDR3 is CASSLGRNYEQYV. The CDR3, as DNA: TGTGCCAGCAGTTTGGGCCGGAATTACGAGCAGTACGTC.

The chain couples TRBV5-4 to TRBJ1-2; 8 bases fit TRBD1. The V gene's germline CDR1 is SGHNT and CDR2 YYREEE (reference sequence). V dropped 4 bases and J dropped 7; count of bases not matched to a gene: 6. The CDR3 is 13 residues long. The CDR3 sequence: CASSRTGNLGYTF. The CDR3, as DNA: TGTGCCAGCAGCCGGACAGGGAATCTTGGCTACACCTTC.

This clone was counted a few times. The chain is built from TRBV6-2 or TRBV6-3 and TRBJ1-6; 10 nucleotides match TRBD1. Germline V gene data show CDR1 as MNHEY and CDR2 as SVGEGT. This CDR3 contains 17 residues. V was clipped by 5 bases and J by 2 bases; unmatched bases: 6. In DNA form, the CDR3 reads TGTGCCAGCAGTCTCCGGGACAGGGGAACCTATAATTCACCCCTCCACTTT. As protein: CASSLRDRGTYNSPLHF.

The chain is built from TRBV28 and TRBJ2-1; D gene unclear. V lost 10 bases and J 0 bases, leaving 13 bases between the germline ends. The CDR3 is 14 residues long. Looked up from germline, CDR1 is MDHEN and CDR2 is SYDVKM. This CDR3 is CATFDTSSYNEQFF. The CDR3 nucleotides are TGTGCCACCTTCGACACGAGCTCCTACAATGAGCAGTTCTTC.

The table lists this clone with a count of one. This chain connects TRBV5-4 to TRBJ1-1; TRBD1 matches at 9 bases. CDR3 length: 16 amino acids. Germline assignment: CDR1 SGHNT and CDR2 YYREEE (reference sequence). V dropped 3 bases and J dropped 1; count of bases not matched to a gene: 7. This CDR3 is CASSSDRGISNTEAFF. The CDR3 DNA is TGTGCCAGCAGCTCGGACAGGGGTATCTCGAACACTGAAGCTTTCTTT.

The gene calls are TRBV7-9 and TRBJ2-6, with 11 nucleotides matching TRBD1. The CDR3 contains 19 residues. Germline lookup yields CDR1 SEHNR and CDR2 FQNEAQ (reference sequence). After removal of 3 bases from V and 1 base from J, the junction contained 8 bases not matched to a gene. The CDR3 sequence is CASSFPPGQGVSGANVLTF. The DNA for the CDR3 is TGTGCCAGCAGCTTTCCCCCGGGACAGGGGGTTTCTGGGGCCAACGTCCTGACTTTC. Complete variable domain (other parts from reference TRBV7-9 and TRBJ2-6): DTGVSQNPRHKITKRGQNVTFRCDPISEHNRLYWYRQTLGQGPEFLTYFQNEAQLEKSRLLSDRFSAERPKGSFSTLEIQRTEQGDSAMYLCASSFPPGQGVSGANVLTFGAGSRLTVL.

The rearrangement joins TRBV28 to TRBJ1-1, with TRBD1 as a possible D gene (6 bases). The CDR3 spans 17 residues. Trimming removed 6 bases at V and 3 bases at J, with 23 bases between. Germline lookup yields CDR1 MDHEN and CDR2 SYDVKM. The CDR3 spells CASRLVLALGTYTEAFF. The CDR3, as DNA: TGTGCCAGCAGGTTAGTCCTCGCCCTTGGGACATACACTGAAGCTTTCTTT.

The chain links TRBV6-2 or TRBV6-3 to TRBJ1-6; TRBD1 is a possible D gene (6 bases). Germline V gives CDR1 MNHEY, CDR2 SVGEGT. V was trimmed by 2 bases and J by 9 bases, leaving 11 bases between them. This CDR3 is 14 amino acids long. CDR3 bases: TGTGCCAGCAGTTACCCCACAGGGCTTTCACCCCTCCACTTT. Encoded protein: CASSYPTGLSPLHF.

The sample holds a few counts of this clone. The CDR3: CASSESAVLLAKNIQYF. In DNA, the CDR3 is TGTGCCAGCAGTGAATCTGCGGTCCTCCTAGCCAAAAACATTCAGTACTTC. The chain recombines TRBV2 with TRBJ2-4; D is ambiguous. This CDR3 is built from 17 residues. Germline V CDR1 and CDR2: SNHLY, FYNNEI. V dropped 2 bases and J dropped 0 bases, with 14 bases sitting between them.

The rearrangement links TRBV3-1 (or the pseudogene TRBV3-2) to TRBJ1-4; 9 bases match TRBD1. With 3 bases clipped from V and 8 bases from J, the junction kept 7 bases outside the gene matches. In germline, CDR1 is LGHDT, CDR2 YNNKEL (reference sequence). The CDR3 loop spans 15 amino acids. The CDR3 DNA follows: TGTGCCAGCAGCCAGCGGGGACAGGGAGGGGAAAAACTGTTTTTT. This gives the protein CASSQRGQGGEKLFF.

The DNA of the CDR3 is TGTGCCAGCAGTTACGGCTCCCAGGGGTTTGATGGCTACACCTTC. As protein: CASSYGSQGFDGYTF. The chain recombines TRBV6-5 with TRBJ1-2; TRBD1 is a possible D gene (6 bases). CDR3 length: 15 residues. Germline-derived CDR1 and CDR2 are MNHEY and SVGAGI. Deletions cut 2 bases from V and 6 bases from J, with 16 bases between.